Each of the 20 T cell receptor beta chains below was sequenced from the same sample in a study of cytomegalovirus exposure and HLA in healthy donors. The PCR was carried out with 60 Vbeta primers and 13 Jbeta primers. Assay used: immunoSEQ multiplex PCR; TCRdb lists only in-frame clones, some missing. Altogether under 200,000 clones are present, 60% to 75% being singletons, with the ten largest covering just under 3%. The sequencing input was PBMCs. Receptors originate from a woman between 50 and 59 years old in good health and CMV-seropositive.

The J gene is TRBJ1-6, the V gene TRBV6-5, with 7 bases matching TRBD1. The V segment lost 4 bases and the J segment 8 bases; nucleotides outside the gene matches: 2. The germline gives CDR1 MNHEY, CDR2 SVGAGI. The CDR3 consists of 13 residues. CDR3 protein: CASSLTGDSPLHF. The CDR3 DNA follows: TGTGCCAGCAGTTTAACAGGGGATTCACCCCTCCACTTT.

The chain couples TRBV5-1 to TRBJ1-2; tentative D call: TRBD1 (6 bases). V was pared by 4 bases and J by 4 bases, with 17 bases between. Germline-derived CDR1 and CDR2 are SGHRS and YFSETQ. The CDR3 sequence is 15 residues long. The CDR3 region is CASSVTMGHGYGYTF. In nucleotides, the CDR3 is TGCGCCAGCAGCGTGACAATGGGACACGGCTATGGCTACACCTTC. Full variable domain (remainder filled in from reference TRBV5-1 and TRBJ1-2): KAGVTQTPRYLIKTRGQQVTLSCSPISGHRSVSWYQQTPGQGLQFLFEYFSETQRNKGNFPGRFSGRQFSNSRSEMNVSTLELGDSALYLCASSVTMGHGYGYTFGSGTRLTVV.

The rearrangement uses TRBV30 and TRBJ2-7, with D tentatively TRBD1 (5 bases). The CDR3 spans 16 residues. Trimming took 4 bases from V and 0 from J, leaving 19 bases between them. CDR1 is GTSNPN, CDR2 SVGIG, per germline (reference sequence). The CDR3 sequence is CAWTSGPAGPSYEQYF. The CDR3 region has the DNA TGTGCCTGGACCTCCGGCCCCGCAGGGCCCTCCTACGAGCAGTACTTC.

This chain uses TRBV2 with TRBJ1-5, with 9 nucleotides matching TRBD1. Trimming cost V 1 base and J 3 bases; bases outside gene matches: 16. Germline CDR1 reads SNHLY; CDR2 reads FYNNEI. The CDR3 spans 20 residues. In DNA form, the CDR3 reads TGTGCCAGCAGTGAAGAAGGGGGACAGGGCGTCCCTACTTCCAATCAGCCCCAGCATTTT. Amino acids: CASSEEGGQGVPTSNQPQHF.

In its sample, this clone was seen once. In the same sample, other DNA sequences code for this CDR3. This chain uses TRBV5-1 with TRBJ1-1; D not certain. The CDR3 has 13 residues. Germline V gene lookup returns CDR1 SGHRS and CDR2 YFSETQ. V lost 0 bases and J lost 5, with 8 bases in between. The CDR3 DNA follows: TGCGCCAGCAGCTTGGGAGGTGGGACTGAAGCTTTCTTT. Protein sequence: CASSLGGGTEAFF.

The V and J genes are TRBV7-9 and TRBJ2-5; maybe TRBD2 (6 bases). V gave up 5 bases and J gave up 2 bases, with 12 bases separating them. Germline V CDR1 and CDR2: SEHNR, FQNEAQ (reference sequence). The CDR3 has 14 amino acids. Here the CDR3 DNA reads TGTGCCAGCAGCCCAGGTGGAGGGCAAGAGACCCAGTACTTC. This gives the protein CASSPGGGQETQYF. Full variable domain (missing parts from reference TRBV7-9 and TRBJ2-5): DTGVSQNPRHKITKRGQNVTFRCDPISEHNRLYWYRQTLGQGPEFLTYFQNEAQLEKSRLLSDRFSAERPKGSFSTLEIQRTEQGDSAMYLCASSPGGGQETQYFGPGTRLLVL.

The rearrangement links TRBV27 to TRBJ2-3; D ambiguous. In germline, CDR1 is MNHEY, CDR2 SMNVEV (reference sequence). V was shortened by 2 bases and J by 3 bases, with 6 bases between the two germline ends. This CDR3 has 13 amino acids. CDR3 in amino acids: CASSLGPTDTQYF. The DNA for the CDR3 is TGTGCCAGCAGTTTAGGGCCAACAGATACGCAGTATTTT.

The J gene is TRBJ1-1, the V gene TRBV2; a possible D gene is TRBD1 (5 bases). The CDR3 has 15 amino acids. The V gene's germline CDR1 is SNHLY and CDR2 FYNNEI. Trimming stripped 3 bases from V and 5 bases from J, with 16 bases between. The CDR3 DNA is TGTGCCAGCAGTGAGGGGGGAGGTGGTTCGACTGAAGCTTTCTTT. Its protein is CASSEGGGGSTEAFF.

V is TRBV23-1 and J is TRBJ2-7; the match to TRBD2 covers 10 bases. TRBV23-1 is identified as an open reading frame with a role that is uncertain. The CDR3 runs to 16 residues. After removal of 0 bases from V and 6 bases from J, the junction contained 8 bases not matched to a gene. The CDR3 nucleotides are TGCGCCAGCAGTCAATCTCCTAGCGGGGGCCATAGCGAGCAGTACTTC. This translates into CASSQSPSGGHSEQYF.

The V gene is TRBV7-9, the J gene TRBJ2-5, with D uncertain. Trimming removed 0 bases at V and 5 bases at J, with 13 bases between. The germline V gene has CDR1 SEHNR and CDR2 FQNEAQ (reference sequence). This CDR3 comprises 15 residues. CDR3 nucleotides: TGTGCCAGCAGCTTAGCGCGGCAGCTGTCGGAGACCCAGTACTTC. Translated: CASSLARQLSETQYF.

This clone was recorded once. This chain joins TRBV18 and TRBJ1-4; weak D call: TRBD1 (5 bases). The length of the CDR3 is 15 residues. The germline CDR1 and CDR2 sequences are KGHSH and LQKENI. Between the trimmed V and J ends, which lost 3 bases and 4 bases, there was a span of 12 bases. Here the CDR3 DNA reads TGTGCCAGCTCACCGGATAGACAGCATAATGAAAAACTGTTTTTT. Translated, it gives CASSPDRQHNEKLFF.

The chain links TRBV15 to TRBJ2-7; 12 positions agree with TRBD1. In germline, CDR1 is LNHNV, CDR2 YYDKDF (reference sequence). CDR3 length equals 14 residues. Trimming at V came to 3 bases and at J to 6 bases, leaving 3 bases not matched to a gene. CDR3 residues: CATSSRDRGLEQYF. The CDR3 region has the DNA TGTGCCACCAGCAGCAGGGACAGGGGGCTCGAGCAGTACTTC.

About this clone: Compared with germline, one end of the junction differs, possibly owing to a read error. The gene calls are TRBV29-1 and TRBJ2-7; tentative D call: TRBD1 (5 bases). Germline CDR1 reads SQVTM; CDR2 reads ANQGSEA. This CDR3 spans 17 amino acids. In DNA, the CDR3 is TGCAGCCTTGAAGGGCCCCGGCAGGGCTTCATGGCGGACGAGCAGTACTTC. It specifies CSLEGPRQGFMADEQYF.

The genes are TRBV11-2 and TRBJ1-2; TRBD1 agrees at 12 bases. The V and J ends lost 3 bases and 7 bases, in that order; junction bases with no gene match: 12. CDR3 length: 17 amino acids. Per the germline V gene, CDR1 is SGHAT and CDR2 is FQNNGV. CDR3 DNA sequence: TGTGCCAGCAGCTTCGGCGGGACAGGGGGCGCGGTCGGTGGCTACACCTTC. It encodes CASSFGGTGGAVGGYTF. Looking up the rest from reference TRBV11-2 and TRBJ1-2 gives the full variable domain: EAGVAQSPRYKIIEKRQSVAFWCNPISGHATLYWYQQILGQGPKLLIQFQNNGVVDDSQLPKDRFSAERLKGVDSTLKIQPAKLEDSAVYLCASSFGGTGGAVGGYTFGSGTRLTVV.

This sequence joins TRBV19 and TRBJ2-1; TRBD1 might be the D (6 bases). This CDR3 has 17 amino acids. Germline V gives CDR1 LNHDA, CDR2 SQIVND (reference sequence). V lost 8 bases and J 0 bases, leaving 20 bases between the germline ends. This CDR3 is CASRYRDPSSSYNEQFF. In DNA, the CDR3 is TGTGCCAGTCGATACAGGGATCCCTCGAGCTCCTACAATGAGCAGTTCTTC.

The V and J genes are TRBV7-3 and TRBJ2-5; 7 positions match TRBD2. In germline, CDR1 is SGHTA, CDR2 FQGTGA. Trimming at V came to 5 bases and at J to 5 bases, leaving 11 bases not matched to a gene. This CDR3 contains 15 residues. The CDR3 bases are TGTGCCAGCAGCAAAGGACTAGGGGTGTTTGAGACCCAGTACTTC. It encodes CASSKGLGVFETQYF.

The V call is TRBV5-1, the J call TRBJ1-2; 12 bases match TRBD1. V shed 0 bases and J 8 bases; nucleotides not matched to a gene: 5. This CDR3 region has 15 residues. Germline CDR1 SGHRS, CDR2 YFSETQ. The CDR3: CASSLGDRGLTGYTF. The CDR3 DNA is TGCGCCAGCAGCTTGGGGGACAGGGGGCTGACGGGCTACACCTTC.

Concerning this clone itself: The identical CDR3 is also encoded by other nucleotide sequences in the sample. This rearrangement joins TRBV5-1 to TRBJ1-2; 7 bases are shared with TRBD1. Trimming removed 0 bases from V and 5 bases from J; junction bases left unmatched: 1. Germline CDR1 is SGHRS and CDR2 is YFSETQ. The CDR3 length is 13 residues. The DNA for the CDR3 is TGCGCCAGCAGCTTGGAGACAGGGTATGGCTACACCTTC. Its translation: CASSLETGYGYTF.

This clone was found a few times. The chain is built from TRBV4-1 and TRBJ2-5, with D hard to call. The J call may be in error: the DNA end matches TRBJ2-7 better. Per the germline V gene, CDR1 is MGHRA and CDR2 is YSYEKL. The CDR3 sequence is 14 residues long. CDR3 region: CASSQDPLSYEQYF. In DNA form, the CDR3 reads TGCGCCAGCAGCCAAGATCCGCTATCCTACGAGCAGTACTTC.

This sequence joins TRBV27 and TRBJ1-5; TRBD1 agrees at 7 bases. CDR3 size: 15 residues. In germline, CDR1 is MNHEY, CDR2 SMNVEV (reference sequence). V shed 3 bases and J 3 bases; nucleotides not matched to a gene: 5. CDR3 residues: CASSFPGTDNQPQHF. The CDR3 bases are TGTGCCAGCAGTTTCCCGGGGACAGACAATCAGCCCCAGCATTTT.